This TCR beta chain emerged from a study of OX40 agonist ivuxolimab in advanced cancers. For the wider study: Ivuxolimab, which targeted the costimulatory receptor OX40 (CD134), was an agonistic, fully human IgG2 monoclonal antibody. Intravenous ivuxolimab was administered to patients every 2 weeks at six dose levels: 0.01, 0.1, 0.3, 1.5, 3 and 10 mg/kg. Among the approximately 50 dose-escalation patients, roughly 20 had hepatocellular carcinoma, about 15 melanoma, 9 renal cell carcinoma and 9 head and neck cancer. The dose-escalation cohort was roughly 83% male with a mean age of approximately 60 years, ranging from roughly 20 to 80. Prior anti-PD-1, anti-PD-L1 or anti-CTLA-4 therapy was permitted, and checkpoint inhibitors had been received by 30% to 40% of dose-escalation patients. Partial responses were achieved by three dose-escalation patients, of whom one had hepatocellular carcinoma and two had cutaneous melanoma. Peripheral TCRbeta sequencing was intended to test whether TCR sequence diversity was altered and clonal T-cell expansion was caused by ivuxolimab. The paper reports the monotherapy dose-escalation portion (N of about 50 patients) of the phase I ivuxolimab trial.

Patients with autoimmune disease history or receiving systemic immunosuppression were excluded from the trial. Peripheral blood for TCR sequencing was drawn from every dose cohort at baseline, at cycle 4 day 1 and at cycle 7 day 1. Samples came from an open-label, multicenter, first-in-human phase I dose-escalation trial of ivuxolimab. The trial enrolled adults with locally advanced or metastatic head and neck squamous cell, hepatocellular, melanoma or renal cell carcinoma. Before TCR sequencing, CD4+ T cells and CD8+ T cells from peripheral blood were sorted into separate populations. For sequencing of the TCRbeta CDR3 region, genomic DNA was extracted from the sorted cells. The immunoSEQ Assay was used for sequencing of TCRbeta CDR3 regions. TCRdb limited this immuneACCESS table to in-frame rearrangements with V and J called. A share of clones is missing; checked studies link under half to unresolved V genes, and the rest is unexplained. This sample gives over 45,000 clones in total; under 85% of them show up just once. The ten largest clonotypes hold 1.2% of the sample.

General study outcomes and caveats: At doses of 0.1 to 3.0 mg/kg, clonal expansion of both CD4+ and CD8+ T cells in blood was seen between baseline and week 6. Low levels of normalized T-cell clonal expansion were also shown by some nonresponding patients. Antigen specificity was not determined for the clonally expanded peripheral T cells. In partial responders in the 0.1-3.0 mg/kg groups, normalized peripheral clonal expansion was found to be among the lowest, especially among CD8+ T cells. On average, CD8+ T cells showed more expanded clones than CD4+ T cells after ivuxolimab.

The CDR3 contains 15 residues, cysteine and phenylalanine counted. The sequence is cut down to CDR3 DNA, 45 bases in frame from base 1. The germline V gene provides CDR1 SGHRS and CDR2 YFSETQ. V is reduced by 0 bases and J by 7 bases, leaving a spacing of 16 bases between them. On this clone itself: Its antigen is still unknown. Base qualities are not provided; no much larger clone lies one nucleotide away.

This receptor was obtained from an adult with an advanced solid tumor such as melanoma, head and neck, liver or kidney cancer. The V and J segments used are TRBV5-1 and TRBJ1-2; no confident D gene assignment can be made. The sequences come from CD4+ or CD8+ T cells sorted from blood, collected in a trial of the OX40 agonist ivuxolimab. In nucleotides, the sequence is TGCGCCAGCAGCTTGGAAAGGGAACCGTCTTTTGGCTACACCTTC. This sequence encodes CASSLEREPSFGYTF.